These T cell receptor beta chains were read from a single sample in a study of cytomegalovirus exposure and HLA in healthy donors. The data were produced by immunoSEQ multiplex PCR, yet TCRdb's version contains in-frame clones alone and is incomplete. The sample lists about 180,000 clones, about 81% occurring once. The sample was PBMCs. Receptors originate from a woman aged 25 to 45 in good health and CMV-seronegative. Both conserved end residues are part of each CDR3. Each record gives: D gene, V gene, clone size, CDR3 length, J gene, CDR3 DNA, CDR3 protein. The D gene is left open where the match is weak. For some rows the clone size is stated as once, few or many, or as a class when expanded; others skip it.

D gene: TRBD1; V gene: TRBV2; clone size: -; CDR3 length: 13; J gene: TRBJ1-6; CDR3 DNA: TGTGCCAGCAGGACAGGGCGAATTTCACCCCTCCACTTT; CDR3 protein: CASRTGRISPLHF
D gene: -; V gene: TRBV5-1; clone size: -; CDR3 length: 14; J gene: TRBJ1-2; CDR3 DNA: TGCGCCAGCAGCCTGGGAGGCGGGGGAGATGGCTATACCTTC; CDR3 protein: CASSLGGGGDGYTF
D gene: -; V gene: TRBV30; clone size: -; CDR3 length: 13; J gene: TRBJ2-7; CDR3 DNA: TGTGCCTGGAGTAAGGGACACACCTACGAGCAGTACTTC; CDR3 protein: CAWSKGHTYEQYF
D gene: TRBD1; V gene: TRBV4-1; clone size: -; CDR3 length: 14; J gene: TRBJ1-3; CDR3 DNA: TGCGCCAGCAACCAACAGGGGGGTGGAAACACCATATATTTT; CDR3 protein: CASNQQGGGNTIYF
D gene: -; V gene: TRBV18; clone size: few; CDR3 length: 17; J gene: TRBJ1-2; CDR3 DNA: TGTGCCAGCTCACCATCGGGGACAATCGGTGAGCACTATGGCTACACCTTC; CDR3 protein: CASSPSGTIGEHYGYTF
D gene: -; V gene: TRBV6-5; clone size: -; CDR3 length: 15; J gene: TRBJ1-3; CDR3 DNA: TGTGCCAGCAGTTACAGCGGCAGCTCTGGAAACACCATATATTTT; CDR3 protein: CASSYSGSSGNTIYF
D gene: TRBD1; V gene: TRBV11-2; clone size: -; CDR3 length: 15; J gene: TRBJ1-5; CDR3 DNA: TGTGCCAGCAGCTTAGATACAGGGGGTACCCAGCCCCAGCATTTT; CDR3 protein: CASSLDTGGTQPQHF
D gene: TRBD1; V gene: TRBV7-2; clone size: -; CDR3 length: 14; J gene: TRBJ2-4; CDR3 DNA: TGTGCCAGCAGCTTTCGGACAGGGCAAAACATTCAGTACTTC; CDR3 protein: CASSFRTGQNIQYF
D gene: TRBD1; V gene: TRBV7-2; clone size: -; CDR3 length: 16; J gene: TRBJ2-7; CDR3 DNA: TGTGCCAGCAGCTTAGTTAGTGGGACAGGTCCTTACGAGCAGTACTTC; CDR3 protein: CASSLVSGTGPYEQYF
D gene: -; V gene: TRBV30; clone size: -; CDR3 length: 12; J gene: TRBJ2-3; CDR3 DNA: TGTGCCTGGGGGCCTAGCCAAGATACGCAGTATTTT; CDR3 protein: CAWGPSQDTQYF
D gene: -; V gene: TRBV20-1; clone size: once; CDR3 length: 11; J gene: TRBJ1-2; CDR3 DNA: TGCAGTCCAGGTTCTAACTATGGCTACACCTTC; CDR3 protein: CSPGSNYGYTF
D gene: TRBD2; V gene: TRBV2; clone size: -; CDR3 length: 16; J gene: TRBJ2-3; CDR3 DNA: TGTGCCAGCAGTGTGGGACTAGCGGGGGGGACAGATACGCAGTATTTT; CDR3 protein: CASSVGLAGGTDTQYF
D gene: TRBD2; V gene: TRBV28; clone size: -; CDR3 length: 13; J gene: TRBJ2-7; CDR3 DNA: TGTGCCAGCCGCGGGAGAGCGGGTTACGAGCAGTACTTC; CDR3 protein: CASRGRAGYEQYF
D gene: TRBD1; V gene: TRBV6-6; clone size: few; CDR3 length: 13; J gene: TRBJ2-1; CDR3 DNA: TGTGCCAGTTCCGGGACAGGGTACAATGAGCAGTTCTTC; CDR3 protein: CASSGTGYNEQFF
D gene: TRBD1; V gene: TRBV2; clone size: -; CDR3 length: 14; J gene: TRBJ1-4; CDR3 DNA: TGTGCCAGCAGGGAACAGGGGGTCAATGAAAAACTGTTTTTT; CDR3 protein: CASREQGVNEKLFF
D gene: -; V gene: TRBV9; clone size: once; CDR3 length: 14; J gene: TRBJ2-5; CDR3 DNA: TGTGCCAGCAGCGTAGGGGGCAGTTCGGAGACCCAGTACTTC; CDR3 protein: CASSVGGSSETQYF
D gene: -; V gene: TRBV9; clone size: -; CDR3 length: 15; J gene: TRBJ1-3; CDR3 DNA: TGTGCCAGCAGCGTAGACGGAGGTGCTGGAAACACCATATATTTT; CDR3 protein: CASSVDGGAGNTIYF
D gene: TRBD2; V gene: TRBV5-4; clone size: -; CDR3 length: 16; J gene: TRBJ2-3; CDR3 DNA: TGTGCCAGCAGCCTCGGGGGGACTCGAAACACAGATACGCAGTATTTT; CDR3 protein: CASSLGGTRNTDTQYF
D gene: TRBD1; V gene: TRBV28; clone size: -; CDR3 length: 14; J gene: TRBJ1-2; CDR3 DNA: TGTGCCAGCAGTTTATTGGGCAGGGGGGTTGGCTACACCTTC; CDR3 protein: CASSLLGRGVGYTF
D gene: -; V gene: TRBV7-2; clone size: -; CDR3 length: 12; J gene: TRBJ1-1; CDR3 DNA: TGTGCCAGCAGCCACCGGGACAACAAAGCTTTCTTT; CDR3 protein: CASSHRDNKAFF
D gene: TRBD1; V gene: TRBV5-1; clone size: few; CDR3 length: 15; J gene: TRBJ2-1; CDR3 DNA: TGCGCCAGCAGCTTAGGCGGACAGGGGGACAATGAGCAGTTCTTC; CDR3 protein: CASSLGGQGDNEQFF
D gene: -; V gene: TRBV29-1; clone size: once; CDR3 length: 17; J gene: TRBJ1-1; CDR3 DNA: TGCAGCGTGCTAGGTGGCAGGGTGAGTAGAAAGAACACTGAAGCTTTCTTT; CDR3 protein: CSVLGGRVSRKNTEAFF
D gene: TRBD2; V gene: TRBV11-2; clone size: -; CDR3 length: 15; J gene: TRBJ2-1; CDR3 DNA: TGTGCCAGCAGCCCTTTGGCGGGAGGAGGCAATGAGCAGTTCTTC; CDR3 protein: CASSPLAGGGNEQFF
D gene: TRBD2; V gene: TRBV7-9; clone size: -; CDR3 length: 15; J gene: TRBJ2-3; CDR3 DNA: TGTGCCAGCAGCCGCCTAGCGGGAGGGCTAGATACGCAGTATTTT; CDR3 protein: CASSRLAGGLDTQYF
D gene: TRBD2; V gene: TRBV6-1; clone size: -; CDR3 length: 16; J gene: TRBJ2-1; CDR3 DNA: TGTGCCAGCAGTGAGCAACCGGGGGGTGAATACAATGAGCAGTTCTTC; CDR3 protein: CASSEQPGGEYNEQFF
D gene: -; V gene: TRBV25-1; clone size: once; CDR3 length: 13; J gene: TRBJ1-6; CDR3 DNA: TGTGCCAGCAGTGACTACAGCTATTCACCCCTCCACTTT; CDR3 protein: CASSDYSYSPLHF
D gene: TRBD1; V gene: TRBV7-9; clone size: -; CDR3 length: 16; J gene: TRBJ2-3; CDR3 DNA: TGTGCCAGCAGGGCGACAACAGGGGCGACCGTGGATACGCAGTATTTT; CDR3 protein: CASRATTGATVDTQYF
D gene: TRBD1; V gene: TRBV28; clone size: -; CDR3 length: 12; J gene: TRBJ2-7; CDR3 DNA: TGTGCCAGCAGAGGGACAGTCTACGAGCAGTACTTC; CDR3 protein: CASRGTVYEQYF
D gene: -; V gene: TRBV4-3; clone size: -; CDR3 length: 15; J gene: TRBJ2-2; CDR3 DNA: TGCGCCAGCAGCCAATCGCGCACGAACACCGGGGAGCTGTTTTTT; CDR3 protein: CASSQSRTNTGELFF
D gene: TRBD2; V gene: TRBV5-1; clone size: few; CDR3 length: 15; J gene: TRBJ2-1; CDR3 DNA: TGCGCCACCGCGGAGGGGACTATTACTTACAATGAGCAGTTCTTC; CDR3 protein: CATAEGTITYNEQFF
D gene: TRBD1; V gene: TRBV27; clone size: -; CDR3 length: 16; J gene: TRBJ2-7; CDR3 DNA: TGTGCCAGCAGTTTACTTGGACAGGGGGGCCTGGACGAGCAGTACTTC; CDR3 protein: CASSLLGQGGLDEQYF
D gene: TRBD1; V gene: TRBV7-2; clone size: -; CDR3 length: 14; J gene: TRBJ2-7; CDR3 DNA: TGTGCCAGCAGCTTAGGGGACAGCTTCTACGAGCAGTACTTC; CDR3 protein: CASSLGDSFYEQYF
D gene: TRBD2; V gene: TRBV28; clone size: -; CDR3 length: 15; J gene: TRBJ2-1; CDR3 DNA: TGTGCCAGCAAAGGTTTAGAGCGGGGTGGTAATGAGCAGTTCTTC; CDR3 protein: CASKGLERGGNEQFF
D gene: TRBD2; V gene: TRBV7-2; clone size: few; CDR3 length: 15; J gene: TRBJ2-7; CDR3 DNA: TGTGCCAGCAGCTTCCGACTAGCGGGGGGGCGCGAGCAGTACTTC; CDR3 protein: CASSFRLAGGREQYF
D gene: -; V gene: TRBV29-1; clone size: -; CDR3 length: 13; J gene: TRBJ1-4; CDR3 DNA: TGCAGCGTTGATTGGGGGGGGAATGAAAAACTGTTTTTT; CDR3 protein: CSVDWGGNEKLFF
D gene: -; V gene: TRBV20-1; clone size: -; CDR3 length: 11; J gene: TRBJ2-3; CDR3 DNA: TGCAGTGCTAGACCCGCAGATACGCAGTATTTT; CDR3 protein: CSARPADTQYF
D gene: -; V gene: TRBV7-2; clone size: -; CDR3 length: 14; J gene: TRBJ1-1; CDR3 DNA: TGTGCCAGCAGCTTCCTGGGAGAGGACACTGAAGCTTTCTTT; CDR3 protein: CASSFLGEDTEAFF
D gene: TRBD2; V gene: TRBV5-4; clone size: -; CDR3 length: 17; J gene: TRBJ2-3; CDR3 DNA: TGTGCCAGCAGTCCCCATAGCGGGGGGCTTCTGACAGATACGCAGTATTTT; CDR3 protein: CASSPHSGGLLTDTQYF
D gene: TRBD1; V gene: TRBV7-2; clone size: -; CDR3 length: 16; J gene: TRBJ2-1; CDR3 DNA: TGTGCCAGCAGCTGGGCAACAGGGGGCGGGTACAATGAGCAGTTCTTC; CDR3 protein: CASSWATGGGYNEQFF
D gene: -; V gene: TRBV5-1; clone size: -; CDR3 length: 14; J gene: TRBJ2-1; CDR3 DNA: TGCGCCAGCAGCTTCGGGTCCAGCTACAATGAGCAGTTCTTC; CDR3 protein: CASSFGSSYNEQFF
D gene: TRBD2; V gene: TRBV6-5; clone size: -; CDR3 length: 14; J gene: TRBJ2-4; CDR3 DNA: TGTGCCAGCAGTTTGTACCGGGGGGGGAACATTCAGTACTTC; CDR3 protein: CASSLYRGGNIQYF
D gene: TRBD1; V gene: TRBV28; clone size: -; CDR3 length: 15; J gene: TRBJ1-5; CDR3 DNA: TGTGCCAGCTCTCCCGGAACAGGGGAGCATCAGCCCCAGCATTTT; CDR3 protein: CASSPGTGEHQPQHF
D gene: TRBD1; V gene: TRBV6-5; clone size: -; CDR3 length: 13; J gene: TRBJ2-7; CDR3 DNA: TGTGCCAGCAGGCAGGGGGCCTACTACGAGCAGTACTTC; CDR3 protein: CASRQGAYYEQYF
D gene: TRBD1; V gene: TRBV11-2; clone size: -; CDR3 length: 16; J gene: TRBJ2-2; CDR3 DNA: TGTGCCAGCAGCTTTCCGGGACAGAAGAACACCGGGGAGCTGTTTTTT; CDR3 protein: CASSFPGQKNTGELFF
D gene: -; V gene: TRBV5-1; clone size: -; CDR3 length: 14; J gene: TRBJ1-1; CDR3 DNA: TGCGCCAGCAGCTTGAGTCAGGGCAGCACTGAAGCTTTCTTT; CDR3 protein: CASSLSQGSTEAFF
D gene: TRBD2; V gene: TRBV5-1; clone size: -; CDR3 length: 15; J gene: TRBJ2-3; CDR3 DNA: TGCGCCAGCAGCGGCGGGACTAGCGGCACAGATACGCAGTATTTT; CDR3 protein: CASSGGTSGTDTQYF
D gene: TRBD2; V gene: TRBV28; clone size: -; CDR3 length: 13; J gene: TRBJ2-5; CDR3 DNA: TGTGCCAGCACGGGACTAGTAAGAGAGACCCAGTACTTC; CDR3 protein: CASTGLVRETQYF
D gene: TRBD2; V gene: TRBV4-2; clone size: -; CDR3 length: 16; J gene: TRBJ2-7; CDR3 DNA: TGTGCCAGCAGCCAAGATTGGATAGCGGGTACCTACGAGCAGTACTTC; CDR3 protein: CASSQDWIAGTYEQYF
D gene: TRBD1; V gene: TRBV7-9; clone size: -; CDR3 length: 15; J gene: TRBJ2-5; CDR3 DNA: TGTGCCAGCAGCTTAGGACAGGGGCGTATGGAGACCCAGTACTTC; CDR3 protein: CASSLGQGRMETQYF
D gene: -; V gene: TRBV4-1; clone size: once; CDR3 length: 13; J gene: TRBJ1-2; CDR3 DNA: TGCGCCAGCAGCCGACAAGTATCAAGGGGCTACACCTTC; CDR3 protein: CASSRQVSRGYTF
D gene: -; V gene: TRBV7-2; clone size: -; CDR3 length: 16; J gene: TRBJ1-4; CDR3 DNA: TGTGCCAGCAGCTTAGATTTTCCGGGGGGGGCCGAAAAACTGTTTTTT; CDR3 protein: CASSLDFPGGAEKLFF
D gene: TRBD2; V gene: TRBV30; clone size: -; CDR3 length: 14; J gene: TRBJ2-5; CDR3 DNA: TGTGCCTGGAGTCTCGGGGCGGGGGGGGAGACCCAGTACTTC; CDR3 protein: CAWSLGAGGETQYF
D gene: TRBD2; V gene: TRBV7-9; clone size: -; CDR3 length: 15; J gene: TRBJ2-7; CDR3 DNA: TGTGCCAGCAGCTTGTCCGGGACTAGAGCCTACGAGCAGTACTTC; CDR3 protein: CASSLSGTRAYEQYF
D gene: TRBD1; V gene: TRBV7-2; clone size: -; CDR3 length: 16; J gene: TRBJ1-3; CDR3 DNA: TGTGCCAGCAGCCAACTGGGACAGAACTCTGGAAACACCATATATTTT; CDR3 protein: CASSQLGQNSGNTIYF
D gene: TRBD2; V gene: TRBV28; clone size: -; CDR3 length: 14; J gene: TRBJ2-1; CDR3 DNA: TGTGCCAGCAGTTCTAGCGGGAACTACAATGAGCAGTTCTTC; CDR3 protein: CASSSSGNYNEQFF